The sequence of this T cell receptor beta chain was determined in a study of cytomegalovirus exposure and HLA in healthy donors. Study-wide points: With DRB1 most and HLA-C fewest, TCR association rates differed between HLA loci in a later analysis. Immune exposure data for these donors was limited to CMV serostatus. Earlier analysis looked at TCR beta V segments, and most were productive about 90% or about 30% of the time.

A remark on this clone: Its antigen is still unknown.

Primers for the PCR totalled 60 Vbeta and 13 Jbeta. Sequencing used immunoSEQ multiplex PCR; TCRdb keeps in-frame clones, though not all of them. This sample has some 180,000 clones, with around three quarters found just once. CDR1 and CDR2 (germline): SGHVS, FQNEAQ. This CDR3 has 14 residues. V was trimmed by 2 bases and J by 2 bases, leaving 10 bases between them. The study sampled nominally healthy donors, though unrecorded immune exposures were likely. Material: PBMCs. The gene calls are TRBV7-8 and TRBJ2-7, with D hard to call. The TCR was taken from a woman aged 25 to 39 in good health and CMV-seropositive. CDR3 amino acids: CASSLIYSPYEQYF. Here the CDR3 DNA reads TGTGCCAGCAGCTTAATATACAGCCCCTACGAGCAGTACTTC.